The clone carrying this T cell receptor (beta chain) came up once. The target antigen is unknown. The sample belongs to a study of T cell responses to AZD1222 COVID-19 vaccine. Repertoires were generated with immunoSEQ multiplex PCR, while TCRdb's copy carries only in-frame clones and drops some. The profile shows 200,000 to 250,000 clones, around 94% of them singletons. Germline CDR1 is KGHSH and CDR2 is LQKENI. V was pared by 1 base and J by 6 bases, with 8 bases of the junction left unmatched. The CDR3 consists of 18 residues. Study-level points and caveats: Seropositive status at baseline applied to only a handful of AZD1222 recipients. Researchers took repertoire samples only after the peak T cell response had come.

The source is an adult who received the MenACWY meningococcal vaccine as a control. The V gene is TRBV18, the J gene TRBJ2-3; 15 bases map to TRBD2. The specimen was peripheral blood, collected 28 days after the second dose of the MenACWY control vaccine. The CDR3 coding sequence is TGTGCCAGCTCACCACGGACTAGCGGGGGGGCCCGAGTTGATACGCAGTATTTT. As protein: CASSPRTSGGARVDTQYF.